The 6 T cell receptor beta chains below all came from one sample that was sequenced in a study of Ad26.COV2.S vaccination and SARS-CoV-2 variants. The treatment denotes: over 15 received Ad26.COV2.S at low or high dose, single or two shots; roughly 5 received placebo; per-sample allocation not given. The samples were gathered on day 63 after the first injection of vaccine or placebo. The protocol was immunoSEQ multiplex PCR, while the TCRdb copy is restricted to in-frame clones and leaves out a portion. The repertoire holds about 440,000 clones, with 90% as singletons. The starting material was peripheral blood, obtained in a trial of Ad26.COV2.S vaccine versus placebo. All receptors come from a person aged 18-60 years who received the Ad26.COV2.S COVID-19 vaccine or a placebo.

J is TRBJ2-5 and V is TRBV11-3; TRBD1 matches at 8 bases. Germline CDR1 reads SGHNT; CDR2 reads YENEEA. V lost 2 bases and J lost 1; bases outside the gene matches: 6. The CDR3 runs to 16 residues. The CDR3 bases are TGTGCCAGCAGCTTAAGAGAAGGGACAGGCCAAGAGACCCAGTACTTC. It is translated as CASSLREGTGQETQYF.

The V and J genes are TRBV7-2 and TRBJ2-7, with D possibly TRBD2 on 5 matching bases. The V and J ends lost 3 bases and 9 bases respectively, with 18 bases between them. The germline gives CDR1 SGHTA, CDR2 FQGNSA. The CDR3 is 14 residues long. For the CDR3, the DNA is TGTGCCAGCAGCTTGTTCCGACCGGAGGAGGTGCAGTACTTC. It codes for CASSLFRPEEVQYF.

The chain joins TRBV11-3 to TRBJ2-1; maybe TRBD1 (5 bases). CDR1 is SGHNT and CDR2 is YENEEA in the germline V gene. With 5 bases removed from V and 4 bases from J, the gap between germline ends came to 18 bases. The CDR3 length is 16 residues. This CDR3 is CASSPSGLGSYNEQFF. CDR3 nucleotides: TGTGCCAGCAGCCCGTCAGGGCTCGGCAGTTACAATGAGCAGTTCTTC. Full variable domain (remainder filled in from reference TRBV11-3 and TRBJ2-1): EAGVVQSPRYKIIEKKQPVAFWCNPISGHNTLYWYLQNLGQGPELLIRYENEEAVDDSQLPKDRFSAERLKGVDSTLKIQPAELGDSAVYLCASSPSGLGSYNEQFFGPGTRLTVL.

The chain recombines TRBV7-3 with TRBJ1-2; D possibly corresponds to TRBD1 (6 bases). Germline values: CDR1 SGHTA, CDR2 FQGTGA. The V gene lost 2 bases and the J gene lost 5 bases, with 12 bases spanning the gap. CDR3 size: 14 residues. Written as DNA, the CDR3 is TGTGCCAGCAGCTTAGGCGGGGACACGTATGGCTACACCTTC. This translates into CASSLGGDTYGYTF.

This clone occurred many times. The chain couples TRBV6-2 or TRBV6-3 to TRBJ2-5; 9 bases are a match to TRBD2. CDR1 is MNHEY and CDR2 is SVGEGT in the germline V gene. Trimming removed 6 bases from V and 5 bases from J; junction bases left unmatched: 13. The CDR3 length is 16 residues. In DNA, the CDR3 is TGTGCCAGCAGCGATCCGGCCGGGACTAGCATCGAGACCCAGTACTTC. Residues: CASSDPAGTSIETQYF.

The CDR3 region has the DNA TGTGCCAGCAGTACCGCCGGGACCAAAAAAAACATTCAGTACTTC. Encoded protein: CASSTAGTKKNIQYF. V gene TRBV2 combines with J gene TRBJ2-4; TRBD1 or TRBD2 may be the D gene (5 bases each). V lost 5 bases, J lost 4 bases, and 15 bases lay in between. The germline V gene has CDR1 SNHLY and CDR2 FYNNEI. The CDR3 has 15 amino acids.